This T cell receptor (beta chain) stems from a study of naive and memory T cell subsets. This clonotype was counted a few times. Its target is not known. The CDR3 covers 15 residues. Germline V gene lookup returns CDR1 LNHNV and CDR2 YYDKDF (reference sequence). V shed 1 base and J shed 2 bases, with 9 bases lying between them. The beta constant-region primer was an equimolar mix of two oligonucleotides covering TRBC1 and TRBC2. An oligonucleotide with the SP2 primer and a 12-nucleotide UMI was ligated to the cDNA 3' end. Ligated cDNA was amplified by four rounds of PCR with nested alpha and beta constant-region primers and SP2. TCRdb passed the UMI-ligation and nested PCR reads through MiXCR, listing each CDR3 protein once. This sample yields 150,000 or so distinct CDR3 sequences, of which about 18% are seen a single time; roughly 0.14% belongs to the top ten. Study-wide points: Gini index rose across naive, CM, EM and EMRA in CD4 and CD8.

The chain carries TRBV15 and TRBJ2-1; maybe TRBD2 (5 bases). Sequenced material: naive CD4+ T cells from blood. The receptor was derived from a human donor in good health. The CDR3 nucleotides read TGTGCCACCAGCAGAGCCCAGCGGCCCTACAATGAGCAGTTCTTC. Protein sequence: CATSRAQRPYNEQFF. Full variable domain (missing parts from reference TRBV15 and TRBJ2-1): DAMVIQNPRYQVTQFGKPVTLSCSQTLNHNVMYWYQQKSSQAPKLLFHYYDKDFNNEADTPDNFQSRRPNTSFCFLDIRSPGLGDTAMYLCATSRAQRPYNEQFFGPGTRLTVL.